The rows below give T cell receptor beta chains drawn from one sample of a study of blood T cells in healthy people across ages. TCRdb re-analysed the 5' RACE reads in MiXCR, keeping a single row per CDR3 protein. The sample includes about 970,000 distinct CDR3 sequences, roughly 51% seen only once; the top ten take roughly 23%. Source material: blood. These receptor sequences come from a woman aged 60-75 years in good health. The CDR3 runs from the conserved cysteine through the conserved F or W. Each record gives: V gene, D gene, clone size, J gene, CDR3 protein, CDR3 DNA. D genes are given only for firm matches. Clone size is shown for a subset of rows, as once, few, many or a class of expanded clone.

TRBV12-3/TRBV12-4	.	.	TRBJ2-7	CASSLGIEVYNEQYF	TGTGCCAGCAGTTTAGGTATAGAGGTCTACAATGAGCAGTACTTC
TRBV5-1	TRBD2	.	TRBJ2-7	CASSWELAGVEQYF	TGCGCCAGCAGCTGGGAACTAGCGGGAGTGGAGCAGTACTTC
TRBV29-1	.	.	TRBJ1-1	CSVEDVNTEAFF	TGCAGCGTTGAAGACGTAAACACTGAAGCTTTCTTT
TRBV6-5	.	few	TRBJ2-7	CASSRGNTGYEQYF	TGTGCCAGCAGCCGAGGCAACACAGGGTACGAGCAGTACTTC
TRBV14	.	many	TRBJ2-6	CASSQDRSGANVLTF	TGTGCCAGCAGCCAAGACAGGTCTGGGGCCAACGTCCTGACTTTC
TRBV11-2	TRBD2	.	TRBJ2-5	CASSLDDLAGNEQYF	TGTGCCAGCAGCTTAGATGATCTAGCGGGAAATGAGCAGTACTTC
TRBV28	TRBD1	.	TRBJ2-1	CASLQGDSPDSYNEQFF	TGTGCCAGCCTTCAGGGGGATTCCCCCGACTCCTACAATGAGCAGTTCTTC
TRBV12-3/TRBV12-4	.	.	TRBJ1-1	CASTPTGQNTEAFF	TGTGCCAGCACCCCGACAGGCCAGAACACTGAAGCTTTCTTT
TRBV24-1	TRBD2	.	TRBJ2-3	CATSDLPPWGSGTSDTQYF	TGTGCCACCAGTGATTTGCCTCCCTGGGGTAGCGGGACGTCAGATACGCAGTATTTT
TRBV25-1	.	.	TRBJ2-1	CASSYPVGQDAHNEQFF	TGTGCCAGCAGTTATCCGGTCGGGCAGGACGCTCACAATGAGCAGTTCTTC
TRBV4-2	.	.	TRBJ1-5	CASSQDQQPQPQHF	TGTGCCAGCAGCCAAGACCAGCAGCCTCAGCCCCAGCATTTT
TRBV7-2	TRBD1	.	TRBJ1-6	CASSLAGGGQPYNSPLHF	TGTGCCAGCAGCTTAGCGGGAGGGGGACAGCCCTATAATTCACCCCTCCACTTT
TRBV27	TRBD1	.	TRBJ1-1	CASSFRQGVRIEAFF	TGTGCCAGCAGTTTCCGACAGGGCGTTAGAATTGAAGCTTTCTTT
TRBV6-1	.	.	TRBJ2-7	CASGEGAPLEQYF	TGTGCCAGCGGGGAGGGGGCACCCCTCGAGCAGTACTTC
TRBV24-1	.	few	TRBJ2-5	CATSDLHRGQETQYF	TGTGCCACCAGTGATTTGCATCGGGGCCAAGAGACCCAGTACTTC
TRBV3-1	.	.	TRBJ2-7	CASSHEIASYNEQYF	TGTGCCAGCAGCCACGAGATAGCGAGCTACAATGAGCAGTACTTC
TRBV7-9	TRBD2	.	TRBJ2-3	CASSFGTGTSGADTQYF	TGTGCCAGCAGCTTCGGGACGGGAACTAGCGGCGCAGATACGCAGTATTTT